This record covers a single T cell receptor (beta chain). Its antigen is as yet unknown. The sample comes from a study of shared clonotypes between healthy human individuals. Study outcomes and limitations: The low donor count limited represented genetic and exposure-history diversity. Clonotypes not shared had lower generation probabilities than those common to all four donors.

CDR3 length: 15 residues. Germline assignment: CDR1 LGHNA and CDR2 YSLEER. With V trimmed by 4 bases and J by 2 bases, 7 bases remained unmatched. CD45RO-negative, CCR7-positively selected cells formed the naive CD8 fraction, excluding terminally differentiated effector memory CD45RA+ cells. Every subset's genomic DNA went evenly onto several immunoSEQ plates. TCRdb keeps only in-frame clones here, not all; method: immunoSEQ multiplex PCR. In the table there are under 2,000,000 clones, over 85% of which are singletons. This chain joins TRBV4-3 and TRBJ2-5; 7 bases fit TRBD2. The receptor comes from a young man in good health. Sequences were obtained from naive CD8+ T cells sorted from blood. In DNA, the CDR3 is TGCGCCAGCAGCCGGCTAACTAGCGCACAAGAGACCCAGTACTTC. This translates into CASSRLTSAQETQYF.